What follows are 20 T cell receptor beta chains derived from one specimen sequenced in a study of Ad26.COV2.S vaccination and SARS-CoV-2 variants. The protocol was immunoSEQ multiplex PCR, while the TCRdb copy is restricted to in-frame clones and leaves out a portion. The table lists about 350,000 clones, 75% to 90% of them singletons. Treatment described: roughly 19 received Ad26.COV2.S at low or high dose, single or two shots; about 5 received placebo; per-sample allocation not given. Sampling happened 63 days after the first vaccine or placebo injection. The starting material was peripheral blood, obtained in a trial of Ad26.COV2.S vaccine versus placebo. The receptors stem from a person aged 18-65 years who received the Ad26.COV2.S COVID-19 vaccine or a placebo.

The rearrangement links TRBV3-1 (or the pseudogene TRBV3-2) to TRBJ2-7; D not certain. With 1 base removed from V and 6 bases from J, the gap between germline ends came to 13 bases. The CDR3 totals 14 residues. Germline V gene data show CDR1 as LGHDT and CDR2 as YNNKEL (reference sequence). The chain's CDR3 is CASSQVNTAGEQYF. CDR3 sequence (DNA): TGTGCCAGCAGCCAAGTTAACACCGCCGGCGAGCAGTACTTC.

The chain couples TRBV3-1 (or the pseudogene TRBV3-2) to TRBJ1-5, with D unresolved. Between the trimmed V and J ends, which lost 3 bases and 2 bases, there was a span of 2 bases. Germline CDR1 LGHDT, CDR2 YNNKEL (reference sequence). The CDR3 contains 12 residues. This CDR3 is CASSQGNQPQHF. The CDR3 coding sequence is TGTGCCAGCAGCCAGGGCAATCAGCCCCAGCATTTT.

This clone occurred once. V is TRBV10-3 and J is TRBJ1-1, with D perhaps matching TRBD1 (6 bases). In germline, CDR1 is ENHRY, CDR2 SYGVKD. Trimming cost V 5 bases and J 3 bases, with 19 bases left between them. This CDR3 is 16 amino acids long. The CDR3 bases are TGTGCCATCAGTCCCAGGACAGATTTACCCTACACTGAAGCTTTCTTT. This codes for CAISPRTDLPYTEAFF.

The chain uses TRBV7-2 and TRBJ2-3, with 9 bases lining up with TRBD2. V was pared by 3 bases and J by 1 base, with 5 bases of the junction left unmatched. The germline V gene encodes CDR1 SGHTA and CDR2 FQGNSA. CDR3 length equals 16 residues. The CDR3 region has the DNA TGTGCCAGCAGCTTTGTAGCGGGGGCTGGCACAGATACGCAGTATTTT. Its translation is CASSFVAGAGTDTQYF.

The rearrangement links TRBV4-1 to TRBJ1-3; no reliable D call. The germline CDR1 and CDR2 sequences are MGHRA and YSYEKL. The CDR3 runs to 18 residues. V was trimmed by 0 bases and J by 0 bases, leaving 15 bases between them. CDR3 in DNA: TGCGCCAGCAGCCAAGACATATCGGGCGCATACTCTGGAAACACCATATATTTT. This encodes CASSQDISGAYSGNTIYF.

This CDR3 reads CASSIFGGSSYEQYF. The DNA for the CDR3 is TGTGCCAGCAGCATTTTCGGCGGGAGCTCCTACGAGCAGTACTTC. The rearrangement links TRBV5-4 to TRBJ2-7; 7 nucleotides agree with TRBD2. V shed 4 bases and J 0 bases; nucleotides not matched to a gene: 7. CDR1 is SGHNT and CDR2 is YYREEE in the germline V gene (reference sequence). This CDR3 spans 15 amino acids.

About this clone: The identical CDR3 is also encoded by other nucleotide sequences in the sample. The chain couples TRBV7-2 to TRBJ1-6; D remains unclear. There are 13 residues in the CDR3. Germline lookup yields CDR1 SGHTA and CDR2 FQGNSA. V was cut by 1 base and J by 6 bases, with 4 bases left in between. The chain's CDR3 is CASSLGANSPLHF. In DNA form, the CDR3 reads TGTGCCAGCAGCTTAGGGGCTAATTCACCCCTCCACTTT.

The genes are TRBV23-1 and TRBJ1-4; no reliable D call. TRBV23-1 is an ORF; its function is uncertain. The germline V and J ends were trimmed by 0 bases and 0 bases, with 14 bases remaining between them. This CDR3 region has 18 residues. The CDR3 here is CASSQSQPPTATNEKLFF. The CDR3, as DNA: TGCGCCAGCAGTCAATCCCAACCCCCAACGGCAACTAATGAAAAACTGTTTTTT.

This sequence joins TRBV30 and TRBJ1-6, with D uncertain. The CDR3 is made up of 13 amino acids. In germline, CDR1 is GTSNPN, CDR2 SVGIG (reference sequence). V was trimmed by 0 bases and J by 8 bases, leaving 8 bases between them. CDR3 DNA: TGTGCCTGGAGTGTATACGATTATTCACCCCTCCACTTT. Translating gives CAWSVYDYSPLHF. The complete variable domain, with remaining parts taken from reference TRBV30 and TRBJ1-6, reads SQTIHQWPATLVQPVGSPLSLECTVEGTSNPNLYWYRQAAGRGLQLLFYSVGIGQISSEVPQNLSASRPQDRQFILSSKKLLLSDSGFYLCAWSVYDYSPLHFGNGTRLTVT.

The rearrangement joins TRBV5-1 to TRBJ2-5; TRBD2 aligns across 9 bases. This CDR3 spans 15 amino acids. The trim removed 0 bases at V and 3 bases at J, leaving 3 bases unmatched. Germline CDR1 reads SGHRS; CDR2 reads YFSETQ. The CDR3 loop reads CASSLGASGEETQYF. The CDR3 nucleotides read TGCGCCAGCAGCTTGGGGGCTAGCGGGGAAGAGACCCAGTACTTC.

This clone was seen only once. The CDR3 loop reads CASSLTRTGGETQYF. CDR3 DNA sequence: TGTGCCAGCAGCTTAACCCGGACAGGAGGAGAGACCCAGTACTTC. The chain uses TRBV11-2 and TRBJ2-5, with 7 bases fitting TRBD1. The CDR3 is 15 residues long. Germline assignment: CDR1 SGHAT and CDR2 FQNNGV. Germline trimming cut 2 bases from V and 4 bases from J; bases unmatched to any gene: 7.

The rearrangement links TRBV15 to TRBJ2-7; D not resolved. Trimming removed 0 bases at V and 0 bases at J, with 9 bases between. Germline V lookup: CDR1 LNHNV, CDR2 YYDKDF (reference sequence). The CDR3 extends over 15 amino acids. DNA of the CDR3: TGTGCCACCAGCAGAGATTGGTGGAGCTCCTACGAGCAGTACTTC. It translates to CATSRDWWSSYEQYF.

The chain combines TRBV5-1 with TRBJ2-3; 12 positions match TRBD1. V shed 3 bases and J 0 bases; nucleotides not matched to a gene: 8. There are 18 residues in the CDR3. The germline V gene encodes CDR1 SGHRS and CDR2 YFSETQ. The DNA for the CDR3 is TGCGCCAGCAGCTCGGGACAGGGGGCCCTAATCAGCACAGATACGCAGTATTTT. Protein product: CASSSGQGALISTDTQYF.

The chain combines TRBV5-1 with TRBJ2-6, with D unclear. The CDR3 totals 19 residues. Germline CDR1 reads SGHRS; CDR2 reads YFSETQ. The V end lost 1 base, the J end lost 0 bases, and 17 bases lay between the germline ends. DNA for the CDR3: TGCGCCAGCAGCTTGAATTCAGCACCGCTTATCTCTGGGGCCAACGTCCTGACTTTC. It translates to CASSLNSAPLISGANVLTF.

The chain recombines TRBV20-1 with TRBJ2-7, with 8 nucleotides matching TRBD1. The length of the CDR3 is 12 residues. Germline assignment: CDR1 DFQATT and CDR2 SNEGSKA (reference sequence). The junction had 4 bases not matched to a gene; V was cut back by 3 bases and J by 6 bases. The CDR3 is CSASLTGGEQYF. CDR3 sequence (DNA): TGCAGTGCTAGTCTAACAGGGGGCGAGCAGTACTTC.

The chain carries TRBV23-1 and TRBJ1-3, with TRBD1 identical over 7 bases. TRBV23-1 is an open reading frame, and its role is uncertain. V shed 6 bases, J shed 4 bases, and the junction held 3 bases outside the gene matches. This CDR3 has 13 amino acids. The CDR3, as DNA: TGCGCCAGCAGCAGGGGGTTCGGAAACACCATATATTTT. This codes for CASSRGFGNTIYF.

The chain uses TRBV6-2 or TRBV6-3 and TRBJ2-5; TRBD1 aligns across 9 bases. In germline, CDR1 is MNHEY, CDR2 SVGEGT. The CDR3 length is 14 residues. V was clipped by 4 bases and J by 5 bases; unmatched bases: 5. The CDR3 is CASSSYDRGETQYF. Written as DNA, the CDR3 is TGTGCCAGCAGTTCCTACGACAGGGGGGAGACCCAGTACTTC.

This clone was counted between two and nine times. This chain uses TRBV9 with TRBJ1-6; 11 positions match TRBD1. From germline, CDR1 is SGDLS and CDR2 YYNGEE. The CDR3 length is 17 residues. V shed 0 bases, J shed 2 bases, and the junction held 1 base outside the gene matches. CDR3 bases: TGTGCCAGCAGCGTAGGGACAGGGGGCACCTATAATTCACCCCTCCACTTT. It specifies CASSVGTGGTYNSPLHF.

This clone was found many times. V gene TRBV18 combines with J gene TRBJ2-7, with 9 positions matching TRBD1. With V trimmed by 4 bases and J by 3 bases, 7 bases remained unmatched. The germline CDR1 and CDR2 sequences are KGHSH and LQKENI. The CDR3 spans 15 residues. CDR3 nucleotides: TGTGCCAGCTCACTCGGACAGGGGCTGTACTACGAGCAGTACTTC. The encoded protein is CASSLGQGLYYEQYF.

The rearrangement joins TRBV7-8 to TRBJ2-7, with D uncertain. The CDR3 spans 14 residues. In germline, CDR1 is SGHVS, CDR2 FQNEAQ. V lost 1 base to trimming and J lost 3 bases, with 10 bases between them. CDR3 in amino acids: CASSLVGVGYEQYF. In nucleotides, the CDR3 is TGTGCCAGCAGCTTAGTAGGAGTCGGCTACGAGCAGTACTTC.